The 5 T cell receptor beta chains given below trace back to one sample, sequenced in a study of blood T cell repertoires in COVID-19. Using immunoSEQ multiplex PCR, the repertoire was profiled, and TCRdb retains in-frame clones only, with some absent. The sample has more than 200,000 clones, approximately 90% seen once. The sequencing input was PBMCs or T cells enriched from blood (not recorded which). These receptors came from a middle-aged man who had recovered from COVID-19.

The CDR3 loop reads CASHSGDWGSKLFF. The CDR3 DNA is TGTGCCAGTCACTCAGGGGATTGGGGGAGCAAGCTGTTTTTT. This chain joins TRBV19 and TRBJ2-2, with D maybe TRBD1 (6 bases). V was pared by 8 bases and J by 12 bases, with 22 bases between. CDR3 length equals 14 residues. Looked up from germline, CDR1 is LNHDA and CDR2 is SQIVND (reference sequence).

V is TRBV4-2 and J is TRBJ1-5, with 9 nucleotides matching TRBD1. Trimming took 4 bases from V and 2 from J; bases not matched to a gene: 6. Germline V gene data show CDR1 as LGHNA and CDR2 as YNFKEQ. This CDR3 contains 16 residues. The CDR3 coding sequence is TGTGCCAGCAGCCCAGGGACAGGGATGGGCAATCAGCCCCAGCATTTT. The encoded protein is CASSPGTGMGNQPQHF.

The chain couples TRBV5-6 to TRBJ2-5; 9 bases align to TRBD1. The CDR3 runs 14 residues. Germline V CDR1 and CDR2: SGHDT, YYEEEE. Unmatched junction bases numbered 9, after V lost 7 bases and J lost 5 bases. CDR3 coding DNA: TGTGCCAGCCGAATACAGGGGGCGCTTGAGACCCAGTACTTC. This encodes CASRIQGALETQYF. The whole variable domain, remainder taken from reference TRBV5-6 and TRBJ2-5, is DAGVTQSPTHLIKTRGQQVTLRCSPKSGHDTVSWYQQALGQGPQFIFQYYEEEERQRGNFPDRFSGHQFPNYSSELNVNALLLGDSALYLCASRIQGALETQYFGPGTRLLVL.

The CDR3 DNA reads as TGTGCCAGCAGCAGGGACAGGGGAGTTGTTTACGAGCAGTACTTC. Amino acids: CASSRDRGVVYEQYF. The V call is TRBV11-2, the J call TRBJ2-7, with 10 positions matching TRBD1. J gave up 4 bases and V 5 bases, and 8 bases lay outside the gene matches. This CDR3 is 15 amino acids long. Germline CDR1 SGHAT, CDR2 FQNNGV.

The chain carries TRBV10-3 and TRBJ2-7; D perhaps matches TRBD1 (6 bases). CDR3 length: 13 amino acids. The V end lost 3 bases, the J end lost 4 bases, and 10 bases lay between the germline ends. In germline, CDR1 is ENHRY, CDR2 SYGVKD. The CDR3 bases are TGTGCCATCAGTGAACAGGGTCTTTACGAGCAGTACTTC. This gives the protein CAISEQGLYEQYF.